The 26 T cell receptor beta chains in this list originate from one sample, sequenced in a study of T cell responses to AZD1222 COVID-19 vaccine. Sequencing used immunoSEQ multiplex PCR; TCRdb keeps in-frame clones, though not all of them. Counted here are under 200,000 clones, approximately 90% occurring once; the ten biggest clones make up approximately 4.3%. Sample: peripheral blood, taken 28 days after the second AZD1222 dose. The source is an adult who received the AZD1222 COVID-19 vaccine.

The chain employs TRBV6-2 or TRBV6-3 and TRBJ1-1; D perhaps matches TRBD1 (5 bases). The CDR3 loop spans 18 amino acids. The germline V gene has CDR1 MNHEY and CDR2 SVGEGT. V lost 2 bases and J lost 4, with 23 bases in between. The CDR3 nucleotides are TGTGCCAGCAGTTACCCACAAAACAGCAGGCGGGGCACCACTGAAGCTTTCTTT. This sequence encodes CASSYPQNSRRGTTEAFF.

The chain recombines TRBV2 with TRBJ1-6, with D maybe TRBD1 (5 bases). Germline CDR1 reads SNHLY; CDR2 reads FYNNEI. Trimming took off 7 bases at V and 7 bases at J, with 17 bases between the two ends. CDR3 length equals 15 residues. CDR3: CASKIIGASNSPLHF. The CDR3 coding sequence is TGTGCCAGCAAAATCATAGGGGCGTCGAATTCACCCCTCCACTTT.

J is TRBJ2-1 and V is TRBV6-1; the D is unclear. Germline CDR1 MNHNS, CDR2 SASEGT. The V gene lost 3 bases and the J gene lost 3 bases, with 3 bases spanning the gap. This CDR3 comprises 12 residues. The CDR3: CASSEYYNEQFF. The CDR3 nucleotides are TGTGCCAGCAGTGAGTACTACAATGAGCAGTTCTTC.

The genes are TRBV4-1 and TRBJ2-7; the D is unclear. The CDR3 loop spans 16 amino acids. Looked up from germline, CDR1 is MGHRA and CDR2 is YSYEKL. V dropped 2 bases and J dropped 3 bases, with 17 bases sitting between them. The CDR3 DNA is TGCGCCAGCAGCCAATCTTATGCGGAACCCTACTACGAGCAGTACTTC. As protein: CASSQSYAEPYYEQYF.

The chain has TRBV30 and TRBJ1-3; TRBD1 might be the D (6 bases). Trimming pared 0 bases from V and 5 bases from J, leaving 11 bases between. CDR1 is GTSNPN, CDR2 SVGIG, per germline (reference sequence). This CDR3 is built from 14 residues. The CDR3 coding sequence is TGTGCCTGGAGTGTAACAGGGTTGAGAAACACCATATATTTT. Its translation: CAWSVTGLRNTIYF.

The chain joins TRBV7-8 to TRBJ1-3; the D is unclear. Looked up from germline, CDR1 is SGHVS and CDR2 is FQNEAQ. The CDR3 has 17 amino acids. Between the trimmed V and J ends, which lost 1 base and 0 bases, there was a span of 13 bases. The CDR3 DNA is TGTGCCAGCAGCTTAGGGTTCTCACCGGACTCTGGAAACACCATATATTTT. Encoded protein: CASSLGFSPDSGNTIYF.

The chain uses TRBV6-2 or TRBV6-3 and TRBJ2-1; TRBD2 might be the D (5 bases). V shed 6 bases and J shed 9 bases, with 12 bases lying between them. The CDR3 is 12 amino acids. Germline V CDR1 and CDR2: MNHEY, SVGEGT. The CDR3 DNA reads TGTGCCAGCAGATACGGACTTGGTGAGCAGTTCTTC. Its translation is CASRYGLGEQFF.

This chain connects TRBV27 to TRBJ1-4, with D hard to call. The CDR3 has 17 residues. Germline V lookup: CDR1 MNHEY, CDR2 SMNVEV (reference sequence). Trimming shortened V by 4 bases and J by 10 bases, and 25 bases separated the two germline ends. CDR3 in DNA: TGTGCCAGCAGTTGGTTAACCAATCAGGAAAGAGGTGGAAAACTGTTTTTT. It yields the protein CASSWLTNQERGGKLFF. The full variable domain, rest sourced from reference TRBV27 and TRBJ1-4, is EAQVTQNPRYLITVTGKKLTVTCSQNMNHEYMSWYRQDPGLGLRQIYYSMNVEVTDKGDVPEGYKVSRKEKRNFPLILESPSPNQTSLYFCASSWLTNQERGGKLFFGSGTQLSVL.

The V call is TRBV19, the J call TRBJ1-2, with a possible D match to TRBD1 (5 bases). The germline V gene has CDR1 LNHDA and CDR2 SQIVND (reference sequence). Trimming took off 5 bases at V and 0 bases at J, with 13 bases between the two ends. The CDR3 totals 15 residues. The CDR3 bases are TGTGCCAGTAGTTCCCCGGGGGGAGCTAACTATGGCTACACCTTC. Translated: CASSSPGGANYGYTF.

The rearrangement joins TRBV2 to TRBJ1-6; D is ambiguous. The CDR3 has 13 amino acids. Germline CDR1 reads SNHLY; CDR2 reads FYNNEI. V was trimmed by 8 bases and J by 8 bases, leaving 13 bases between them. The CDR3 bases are TGTGCCAGCCATAGTCGGTGGGATTCACCCCTCCACTTT. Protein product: CASHSRWDSPLHF.

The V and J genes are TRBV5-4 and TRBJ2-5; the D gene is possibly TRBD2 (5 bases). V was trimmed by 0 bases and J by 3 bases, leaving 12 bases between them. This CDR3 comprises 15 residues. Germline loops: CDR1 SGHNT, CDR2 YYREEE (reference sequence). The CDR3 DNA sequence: TGTGCCAGCAGCTTGGCCATAGGAGCGGAAGAGACCCAGTACTTC. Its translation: CASSLAIGAEETQYF.

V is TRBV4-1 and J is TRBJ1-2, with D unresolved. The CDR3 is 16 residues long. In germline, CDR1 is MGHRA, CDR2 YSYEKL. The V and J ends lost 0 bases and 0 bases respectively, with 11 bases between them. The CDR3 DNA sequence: TGCGCCAGCAGCCAAGATTATTCTCTAGCTAACTATGGCTACACCTTC. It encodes CASSQDYSLANYGYTF.

Here the CDR3 DNA reads TGTGCCTGGAGCGGGGTAGGGGATTACAATGAGCAGTTCTTC. Its translation is CAWSGVGDYNEQFF. The chain combines TRBV30 with TRBJ2-1; either TRBD1 or TRBD2 may fit D (5 bases each). V was pared by 3 bases and J by 4 bases, with 13 bases between. The CDR3 has 14 residues. Germline V gene data show CDR1 as GTSNPN and CDR2 as SVGIG (reference sequence).

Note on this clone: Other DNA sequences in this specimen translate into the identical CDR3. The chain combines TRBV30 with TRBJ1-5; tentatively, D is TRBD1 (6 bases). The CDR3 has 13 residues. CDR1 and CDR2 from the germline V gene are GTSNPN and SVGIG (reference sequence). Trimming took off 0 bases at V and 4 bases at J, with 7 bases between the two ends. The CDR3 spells CAWSVQGNQPQHF. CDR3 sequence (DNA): TGTGCCTGGAGTGTACAGGGAAATCAGCCCCAGCATTTT. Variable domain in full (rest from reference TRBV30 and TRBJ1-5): SQTIHQWPATLVQPVGSPLSLECTVEGTSNPNLYWYRQAAGRGLQLLFYSVGIGQISSEVPQNLSASRPQDRQFILSSKKLLLSDSGFYLCAWSVQGNQPQHFGDGTRLSIL.

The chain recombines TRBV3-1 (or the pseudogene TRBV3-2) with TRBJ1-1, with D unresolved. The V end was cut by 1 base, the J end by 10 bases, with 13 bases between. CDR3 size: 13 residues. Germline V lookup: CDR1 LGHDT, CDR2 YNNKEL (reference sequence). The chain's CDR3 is CASSQVGALVAFF. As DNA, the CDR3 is TGTGCCAGCAGCCAAGTAGGCGCGTTAGTAGCTTTCTTT.

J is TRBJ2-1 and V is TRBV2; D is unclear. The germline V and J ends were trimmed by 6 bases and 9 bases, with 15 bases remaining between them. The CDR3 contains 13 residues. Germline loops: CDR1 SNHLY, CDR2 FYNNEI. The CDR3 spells CASRPRTSIEQFF. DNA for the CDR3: TGTGCCAGCAGGCCCCGGACCAGTATTGAGCAGTTCTTC.

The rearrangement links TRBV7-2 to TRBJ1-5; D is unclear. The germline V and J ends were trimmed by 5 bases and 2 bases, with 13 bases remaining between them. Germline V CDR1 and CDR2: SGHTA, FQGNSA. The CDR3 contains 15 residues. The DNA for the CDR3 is TGTGCCAGCAGCCCAACACTGTTTGGCAATCAGCCCCAGCATTTT. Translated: CASSPTLFGNQPQHF.

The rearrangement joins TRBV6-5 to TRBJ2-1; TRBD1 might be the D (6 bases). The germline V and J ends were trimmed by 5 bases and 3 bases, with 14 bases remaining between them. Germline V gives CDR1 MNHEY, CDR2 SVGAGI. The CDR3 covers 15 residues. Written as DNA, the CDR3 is TGTGCCAGCAGTCCCACAGGGCGACGCTACAATGAGCAGTTCTTC. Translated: CASSPTGRRYNEQFF.

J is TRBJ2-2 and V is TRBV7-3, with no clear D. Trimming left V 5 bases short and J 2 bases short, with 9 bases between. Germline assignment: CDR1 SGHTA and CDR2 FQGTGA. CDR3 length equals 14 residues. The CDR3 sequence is CASSISSNTGELFF. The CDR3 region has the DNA TGTGCCAGCAGCATTTCCTCAAACACCGGGGAGCTGTTTTTT.

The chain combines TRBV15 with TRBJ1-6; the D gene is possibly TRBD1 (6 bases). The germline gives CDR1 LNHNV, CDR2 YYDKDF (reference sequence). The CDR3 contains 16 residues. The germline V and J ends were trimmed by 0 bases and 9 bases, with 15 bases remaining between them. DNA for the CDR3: TGTGCCACCAGCAGAGAGGTGGGGGGCCGGGTTTCACCCCTCCACTTT. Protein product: CATSREVGGRVSPLHF.

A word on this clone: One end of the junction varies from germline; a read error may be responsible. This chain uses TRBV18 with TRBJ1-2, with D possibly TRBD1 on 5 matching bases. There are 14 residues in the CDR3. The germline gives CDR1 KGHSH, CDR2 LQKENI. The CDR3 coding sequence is TGTGCCAGCTCCCGGGGTAGAGGGGAAGACAATTTTTACTTC. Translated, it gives CASSRGRGEDNFYF. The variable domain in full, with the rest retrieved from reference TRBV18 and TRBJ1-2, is NAGVMQNPRHLVRRRGQEARLRCSPMKGHSHVYWYRQLPEEGLKFMVYLQKENIIDESGMPKERFSAEFPKEGPSILRIQQVVRGDSAAYFCASSRGRGEDNFYFGSGTRLTVV.

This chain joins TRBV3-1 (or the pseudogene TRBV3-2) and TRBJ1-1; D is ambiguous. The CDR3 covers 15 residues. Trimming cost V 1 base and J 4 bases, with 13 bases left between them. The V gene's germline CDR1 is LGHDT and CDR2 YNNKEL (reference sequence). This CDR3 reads CASSQVLPLGTEAFF. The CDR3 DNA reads TGTGCCAGCAGCCAAGTGCTGCCCTTAGGCACTGAAGCTTTCTTT.

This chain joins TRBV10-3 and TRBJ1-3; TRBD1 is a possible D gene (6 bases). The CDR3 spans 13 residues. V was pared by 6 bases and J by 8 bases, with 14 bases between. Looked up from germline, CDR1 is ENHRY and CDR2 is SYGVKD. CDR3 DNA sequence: TGTGCCATCAGGGAGCAGGGGACCTACACCATATATTTT. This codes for CAIREQGTYTIYF.

CDR3 sequence reads: CASSEFRTKNYGYTF. Here the CDR3 DNA reads TGTGCCAGCAGTGAATTCCGGACGAAAAACTATGGCTACACCTTC. The genes are TRBV2 and TRBJ1-2; D call uncertain. The CDR3 sequence is 15 residues long. The V end lost 2 bases, the J end lost 2 bases, and 12 bases lay between the germline ends. Germline V gene data show CDR1 as SNHLY and CDR2 as FYNNEI.

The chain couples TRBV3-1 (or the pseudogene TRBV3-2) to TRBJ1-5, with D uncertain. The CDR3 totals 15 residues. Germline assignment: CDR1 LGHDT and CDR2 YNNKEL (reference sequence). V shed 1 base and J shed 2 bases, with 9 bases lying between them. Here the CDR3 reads CASSQVSRCNQPQHF. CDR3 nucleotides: TGTGCCAGCAGCCAAGTGAGTAGGTGCAATCAGCCCCAGCATTTT.

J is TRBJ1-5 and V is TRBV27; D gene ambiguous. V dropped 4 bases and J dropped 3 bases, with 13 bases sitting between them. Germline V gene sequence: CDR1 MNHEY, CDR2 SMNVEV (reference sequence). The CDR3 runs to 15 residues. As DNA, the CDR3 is TGTGCCAGCAGTTCCTCGGCAGGACTCAATCAGCCCCAGCATTTT. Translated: CASSSSAGLNQPQHF.